These 10 T cell receptor beta chains were all obtained from the same sample, sequenced in a study of technical replicates of blood from a few donors. Assay: immunoSEQ multiplex PCR; the TCRdb copy retains only in-frame clones and omits some. The table has roughly 69,000 clones, under 98% seen once. The source material was T cells isolated from PBMCs. The receptors here all came from a human donor in good health.

The V call is TRBV9, the J call TRBJ2-1; 7 positions agree with TRBD2. Germline V gives CDR1 SGDLS, CDR2 YYNGEE. V shed 2 bases and J 9 bases; nucleotides not matched to a gene: 20. This CDR3 is 18 amino acids long. As DNA, the CDR3 is TGTGCCAGCAGCGTCCTTGGGGGTACGGCGGGAGCCGCCAGTGAGCAGTTCTTC. This sequence encodes CASSVLGGTAGAASEQFF.

The J gene is TRBJ2-7, the V gene TRBV5-6; 8 nucleotides match TRBD2. Germline CDR1 reads SGHDT; CDR2 reads YYEEEE. This CDR3 spans 19 amino acids. V shed 3 bases and J 1 base; nucleotides not matched to a gene: 18. CDR3 in DNA: TGTGCCAGCAGCTCCGGACTAGCTTTTCAATCGATGCCATCCTACGAGCAGTACTTC. Protein sequence: CASSSGLAFQSMPSYEQYF. Variable domain in full (rest from reference TRBV5-6 and TRBJ2-7): DAGVTQSPTHLIKTRGQQVTLRCSPKSGHDTVSWYQQALGQGPQFIFQYYEEEERQRGNFPDRFSGHQFPNYSSELNVNALLLGDSALYLCASSSGLAFQSMPSYEQYFGPGTRLTVT.

This clone appeared once. This chain connects TRBV4-2 to TRBJ1-5, with D uncertain. CDR3 length: 14 residues. Germline CDR1 LGHNA, CDR2 YNFKEQ. With 6 bases removed from V and 6 bases from J, the gap between germline ends came to 15 bases. CDR3 loop: CASSGQEETQPQHF. The CDR3 bases are TGTGCCAGCAGTGGCCAGGAGGAGACTCAGCCCCAGCATTTT.

The V call is TRBV5-1, the J call TRBJ1-5; TRBD1 might be the D (5 bases). Trimming removed 7 bases at V and 0 bases at J, with 8 bases between. Germline CDR1 SGHRS, CDR2 YFSETQ. The CDR3 runs to 13 residues. CDR3 in amino acids: CASRRDSNQPQHF. The DNA for the CDR3 is TGCGCCAGCCGCAGGGATAGCAATCAGCCCCAGCATTTT.

This clone appeared a single time. The chain couples TRBV27 to TRBJ2-6; 9 bases map to TRBD1. CDR1 MNHEY and CDR2 SMNVEV come from the germline V gene (reference sequence). The CDR3 runs to 15 residues. The ends lost 6 bases at V and 1 base at J; junction bases unmatched: 1. CDR3 protein: CASRDRGSGANVLTF. In nucleotides, the CDR3 is TGTGCCAGCAGGGACAGGGGTTCTGGGGCCAACGTCCTGACTTTC. The variable domain in full, completed from reference TRBV27 and TRBJ2-6, reads EAQVTQNPRYLITVTGKKLTVTCSQNMNHEYMSWYRQDPGLGLRQIYYSMNVEVTDKGDVPEGYKVSRKEKRNFPLILESPSPNQTSLYFCASRDRGSGANVLTFGAGSRLTVL.

This clone was recorded only once. The chain joins TRBV18 to TRBJ1-2; D perhaps matches TRBD1 (6 bases). V was pared by 6 bases and J by 4 bases, with 21 bases between. Per the germline V gene, CDR1 is KGHSH and CDR2 is LQKENI. This CDR3 comprises 16 residues. CDR3 sequence: CASSPTRTARGYGYTF. The CDR3 DNA is TGTGCCAGCTCGCCGACCAGGACAGCTAGGGGCTATGGCTACACCTTC.

This rearrangement joins TRBV6-5 to TRBJ1-1, with D uncertain. This CDR3 has 12 amino acids. Between the trimmed V and J ends, which lost 5 bases and 7 bases, there was a span of 11 bases. Germline V CDR1 and CDR2: MNHEY, SVGAGI. Here the CDR3 reads CASSELVGEAFF. The CDR3 DNA sequence: TGTGCCAGCAGTGAACTGGTCGGTGAAGCTTTCTTT.

In DNA form, the CDR3 reads TGTGCCAGCAGCCAAGATCTGCTAGCGGGAGATGGGGAGCTGTTTTTT. Encoded protein: CASSQDLLAGDGELFF. The chain carries TRBV4-2 and TRBJ2-2, with TRBD2 identical over 10 bases. The ends lost 0 bases at V and 8 bases at J; junction bases unmatched: 6. This CDR3 comprises 16 residues. The germline CDR1 and CDR2 sequences are LGHNA and YNFKEQ.

The gene calls are TRBV5-6 and TRBJ1-2, with D possibly matching TRBD1 (5 bases). The CDR3 consists of 11 residues. V shed 7 bases and J shed 7 bases, with 11 bases lying between them. Germline loops: CDR1 SGHDT, CDR2 YYEEEE. The DNA of the CDR3 is TGTGCCAGCTCTGGCGGGGCTGGCTACACCTTC. Translating gives CASSGGAGYTF.

This chain joins TRBV19 and TRBJ1-4, with D perhaps matching TRBD1 (5 bases). Trimming cost V 3 bases and J 4 bases, with 12 bases left between them. The CDR3 extends over 15 amino acids. Germline V lookup: CDR1 LNHDA, CDR2 SQIVND (reference sequence). The CDR3 is CASSIIDRSNEKLFF. Here the CDR3 DNA reads TGTGCCAGTAGTATCATAGACAGAAGTAATGAAAAACTGTTTTTT.